This T cell receptor (beta chain) was obtained from a study of blood T cell repertoires in COVID-19. Whole-study context: The samples span acute and convalescent COVID-19 from the United States, Italy and Spain.

The V and J ends lost 4 bases and 5 bases respectively, with 11 bases between them. This CDR3 has 13 amino acids. In germline, CDR1 is SGHAT, CDR2 FQNNGV. Participants' own reports of clinical history determined their cohort assignment. Authors' methods: Nucleated cell number was recorded as an estimate derived from reference gene primer amplification. Clones were read by immunoSEQ multiplex PCR, and TCRdb kept only the in-frame ones, dropping some. That table gives V, J and clone size, and the DNA gave D and trimming. The sample holds about 240,000 clones; 75% to 90% are singletons and the top ten take approximately 9.5%.

The sequence derives from a man in his forties who had recovered from COVID-19. The sequencing input was PBMCs or T cells enriched from blood (not recorded which). The chain uses TRBV11-2 and TRBJ2-5; D is unclear. The chain's CDR3 is CASSSWARETQYF. In DNA, the CDR3 is TGTGCCAGCAGCTCGTGGGCAAGGGAGACCCAGTACTTC.